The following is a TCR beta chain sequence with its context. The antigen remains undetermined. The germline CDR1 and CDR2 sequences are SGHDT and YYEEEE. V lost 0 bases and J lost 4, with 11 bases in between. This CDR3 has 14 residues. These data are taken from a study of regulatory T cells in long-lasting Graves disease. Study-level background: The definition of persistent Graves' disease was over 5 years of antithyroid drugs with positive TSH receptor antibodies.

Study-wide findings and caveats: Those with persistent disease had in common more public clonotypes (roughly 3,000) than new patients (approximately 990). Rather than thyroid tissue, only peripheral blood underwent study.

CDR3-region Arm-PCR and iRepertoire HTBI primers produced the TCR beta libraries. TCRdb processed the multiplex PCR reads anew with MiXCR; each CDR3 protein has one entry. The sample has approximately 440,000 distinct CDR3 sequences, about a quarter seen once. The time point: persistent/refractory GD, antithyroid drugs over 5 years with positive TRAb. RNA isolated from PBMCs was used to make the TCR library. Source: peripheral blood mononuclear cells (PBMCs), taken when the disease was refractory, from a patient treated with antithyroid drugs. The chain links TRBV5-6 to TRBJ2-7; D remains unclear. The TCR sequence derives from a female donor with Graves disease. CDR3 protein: CASSLEGRVYEQYF. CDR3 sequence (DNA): TGTGCCAGCAGCTTGGAGGGTAGGGTTTACGAGCAGTACTTC.